Shown below are 10 T cell receptor beta chains from a single sample sequenced in a study of shared T cell receptors in the human thymus. Using immunoSEQ multiplex PCR, the repertoire was profiled, and TCRdb retains in-frame clones only, with some absent. The data contain over 650,000 clones, over 75% of them singletons. The same sample was also studied in work on human thymus T cells.

The sample taken for sequencing was thymocytes. The receptors stem from a boy younger than two with a congenital heart defect.

The rearrangement joins TRBV30 to TRBJ2-7; 11 bases map to TRBD2. This CDR3 has 16 residues. Trimming cost V 0 bases and J 9 bases; bases outside gene matches: 13. CDR1 and CDR2 (germline): GTSNPN, SVGIG (reference sequence). The CDR3 is CAWSVLEASGGPWQYF. DNA for the CDR3: TGTGCCTGGAGTGTACTGGAGGCTAGCGGGGGGCCATGGCAGTACTTC.

This chain uses TRBV4-3 with TRBJ2-7; TRBD1 might be the D (5 bases). Germline assignment: CDR1 LGHNA and CDR2 YSLEER. The CDR3 sequence is 16 residues long. V lost 0 bases and J 6 bases, leaving 18 bases between the germline ends. The CDR3 protein is CASSQEWRTRLGEQYF. The CDR3 DNA reads TGCGCCAGCAGCCAAGAATGGCGGACAAGACTTGGCGAGCAGTACTTC.

This clone was counted a few times. The J gene is TRBJ1-5, the V gene TRBV4-1; D unclear. CDR3 length equals 14 residues. In germline, CDR1 is MGHRA, CDR2 YSYEKL. With 0 bases removed from V and 8 bases from J, the gap between germline ends came to 11 bases. The CDR3 sequence: CASSQDAGSEPQHF. The CDR3, as DNA: TGCGCCAGCAGCCAAGACGCGGGTTCCGAGCCCCAGCATTTT.

The rearrangement uses TRBV27 and TRBJ1-1, with D perhaps matching TRBD1 (6 bases). Trimming pared 6 bases from V and 1 base from J, leaving 15 bases between. The CDR3 consists of 15 residues. Germline CDR1 and CDR2: MNHEY and SMNVEV (reference sequence). This chain's CDR3 is CASRPPRQANTEAFF. The CDR3 region has the DNA TGTGCCAGCAGGCCACCGAGACAGGCGAACACTGAAGCTTTCTTT.

V and J are TRBV7-6 and TRBJ2-6; TRBD1 agrees at 7 bases. This CDR3 comprises 17 residues. Germline CDR1 and CDR2: SGHVS and FNYEAQ. Losses at the gene ends were 7 bases for V and 3 bases for J; bases not matched to a gene: 12. Here the CDR3 reads CASTKGADYDGANVLTF. CDR3 nucleotide sequence: TGTGCCAGCACCAAGGGGGCTGATTATGATGGGGCCAACGTCCTGACTTTC.

CDR3 loop: CASSSWALNTEAFF. CDR3 nucleotide sequence: TGCGCCAGCAGCTCCTGGGCCTTGAACACTGAAGCTTTCTTT. The rearrangement links TRBV5-1 to TRBJ1-1; D is uncertain. CDR1 and CDR2 from the germline V gene are SGHRS and YFSETQ. The V and J ends lost 3 bases and 0 bases respectively, with 9 bases between them. The CDR3 covers 14 residues.

This rearrangement joins TRBV4-1 to TRBJ2-3; D uncertain. Trimming took off 0 bases at V and 0 bases at J, with 13 bases between the two ends. The CDR3 sequence is 17 residues long. Germline-derived CDR1 and CDR2 are MGHRA and YSYEKL. The CDR3 region is CASSQDERSPSTDTQYF. The CDR3 bases are TGCGCCAGCAGCCAAGATGAACGGAGCCCTAGCACAGATACGCAGTATTTT.

This clone occurred once. The V gene is TRBV18, the J gene TRBJ2-3; D gene uncertain. Trimming took off 1 base at V and 4 bases at J, with 12 bases between the two ends. The CDR3 consists of 15 residues. The germline gives CDR1 KGHSH, CDR2 LQKENI. The CDR3 region is CASSPRVGSADTQYF. The CDR3 DNA reads as TGTGCCAGCTCACCACGGGTCGGGTCGGCAGATACGCAGTATTTT.

V usage is TRBV6-1 and J usage is TRBJ2-2, with D maybe TRBD2 (7 bases). Germline CDR1 MNHNS, CDR2 SASEGT. Trimming left V 3 bases short and J 0 bases short, with 17 bases between. The CDR3 consists of 18 residues. The CDR3 DNA reads TGTGCCAGCAGTGACGCCCCTAGGGGGGGATCGAACACCGGGGAGCTGTTTTTT. This translates into CASSDAPRGGSNTGELFF.

This clone appeared once. The chain joins TRBV14 to TRBJ2-2, with TRBD1 as a possible D gene (6 bases). V lost 0 bases and J 5 bases, leaving 7 bases between the germline ends. Germline CDR1 and CDR2: SGHDN and FVKESK. The CDR3 extends over 14 amino acids. The CDR3 nucleotides are TGTGCCAGCAGCCAAGAACAGGGAACCGGGGAGCTGTTTTTT. Translating gives CASSQEQGTGELFF.